The text below deals with one T cell receptor (beta chain). Its antigen remains unidentified. As for treatment: about 20 received Ad26.COV2.S at low or high dose, single or two shots; 5 received placebo; per-sample allocation not given. Collection of samples fell on day 63 after the first vaccine or placebo injection. It was an adult aged 18-55 years in Boston who was the donor. This CDR3 has 15 residues. This entry comes from a study of Ad26.COV2.S vaccination and SARS-CoV-2 variants. For the study at large: Donor joined the COV1001 Ad26.COV2.S trial arm.

The study, taken as a whole, reports: Substantial post-vaccination breadth of spike-specific CD8+ and CD4+ T cell responses was reported.

Assay: immunoSEQ multiplex PCR; the TCRdb copy retains only in-frame clones and omits some. The sample yields about 250,000 clones, around 90% seen once. The source of this sequence is a person aged 18-60 years who received the Ad26.COV2.S COVID-19 vaccine or a placebo. The V call is TRBV21-1, the J call TRBJ1-1; the table names TRBD1, a call not compared with the DNA. TRBV21-1 is a known pseudogene. Sample: peripheral blood, taken in a trial of Ad26.COV2.S vaccine versus placebo. The CDR3 nucleotides are TGTGCTAGCAGCAAAGGGACAGGGGTGAACACTGAAGCTTTCTTT. Translated, it gives CASSKGTGVNTEAFF.